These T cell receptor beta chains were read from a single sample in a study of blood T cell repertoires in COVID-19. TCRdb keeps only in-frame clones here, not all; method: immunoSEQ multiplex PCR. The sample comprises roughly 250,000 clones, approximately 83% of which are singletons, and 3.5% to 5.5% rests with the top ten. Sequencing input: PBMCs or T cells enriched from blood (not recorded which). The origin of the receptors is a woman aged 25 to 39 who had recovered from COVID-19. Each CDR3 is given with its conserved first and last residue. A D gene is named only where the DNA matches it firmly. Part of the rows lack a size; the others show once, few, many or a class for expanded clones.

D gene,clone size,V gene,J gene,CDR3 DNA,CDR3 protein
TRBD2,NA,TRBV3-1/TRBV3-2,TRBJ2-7,TGTGCCAGCAGCCCCACCGGGGGGTACGAGCAGTACTTC,CASSPTGGYEQYF
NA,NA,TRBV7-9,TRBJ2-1,TGTGCCAGCAGCGGTGAGCGAACCTACAATGAGCAGTTCTTC,CASSGERTYNEQFF
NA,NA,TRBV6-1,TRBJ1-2,TGTGCCAGCGGCCCCAGGGCCTATGGCTACACCTTC,CASGPRAYGYTF
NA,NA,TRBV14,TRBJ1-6,TGTGCCAGCAGCCAAGAAAACAGCAATTCACCCCTCCACTTT,CASSQENSNSPLHF
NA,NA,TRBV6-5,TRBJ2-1,TGTGCCAGCAAATCCAGCAGGGACTACAATGAGCAGTTCTTC,CASKSSRDYNEQFF
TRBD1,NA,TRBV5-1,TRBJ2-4,TGCGCCAGCAGCTACACAGGGGATATTGGCATTCAGTACTTC,CASSYTGDIGIQYF
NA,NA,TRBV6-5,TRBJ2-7,TGTGCCAGCAGTAACGGGGTGGCGCAGCAGTACTTC,CASSNGVAQQYF
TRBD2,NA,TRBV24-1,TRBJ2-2,TGTGCCACCAGTGATTTGCGGGCTAGCGGGGGGCCTAACACCGGGGAGCTGTTTTTT,CATSDLRASGGPNTGELFF
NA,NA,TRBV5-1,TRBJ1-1,TGCGCCAGCAGCCAGGCCCGTTCGGGGGACACTGAAGCTTTCTTT,CASSQARSGDTEAFF
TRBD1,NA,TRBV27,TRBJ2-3,TGTGCCAGCAGTTTTGTAGGACAGGGGTTCACAGATACGCAGTATTTT,CASSFVGQGFTDTQYF
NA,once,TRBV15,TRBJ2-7,TGTGCCACCAGCAGAGATCCATCCGGGGTAGAGCAGTACTTC,CATSRDPSGVEQYF
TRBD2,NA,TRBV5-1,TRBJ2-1,TGCGCCAGCAGCTTGAACCCCCAGACTAGCGGGTACAATGAGCAGTTCTTC,CASSLNPQTSGYNEQFF
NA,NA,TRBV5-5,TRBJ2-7,TGTGCCAGCAGCCCGGTTTTGAGCTCCTACGAGCAGTACTTC,CASSPVLSSYEQYF
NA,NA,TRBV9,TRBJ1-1,TGTGCCAGCAGCGTAGAGTTGACAGGCACGACAGCTTTCTTT,CASSVELTGTTAFF
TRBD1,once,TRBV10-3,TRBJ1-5,TGTGCCATCAGTGGACAGGGGGAAAATCAGCCCCAGCATTTT,CAISGQGENQPQHF
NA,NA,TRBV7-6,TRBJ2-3,TGTGCCAGCAGCCTTTATGAGGATACGCAGTATTTT,CASSLYEDTQYF
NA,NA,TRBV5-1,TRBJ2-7,TGCGCCAGCTCGTCCGGGGGCTCCTACGAGCAGTACTTC,CASSSGGSYEQYF
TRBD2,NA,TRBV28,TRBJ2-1,TGTGCCAGCATGGCTAGCGGGTTTCCCTACAATGAGCAGTTCTTC,CASMASGFPYNEQFF
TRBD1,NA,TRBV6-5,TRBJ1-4,TGTGCCAGCAGAAACCGACAGGGATTCCAAAAACTGTTTTTT,CASRNRQGFQKLFF
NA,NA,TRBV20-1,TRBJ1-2,TGCAGTGCTAGTGGAGGACAGTATGGCTACACCTTC,CSASGGQYGYTF
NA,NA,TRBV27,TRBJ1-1,TGTGCCAGCAGTTTAGCGCAGGGGTATAATGGTGAAGCTTTCTTT,CASSLAQGYNGEAFF
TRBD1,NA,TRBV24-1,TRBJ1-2,TGTGCCACCAGTGACTCTGGACAGGGGCCGCGTGGCTACACCTTC,CATSDSGQGPRGYTF
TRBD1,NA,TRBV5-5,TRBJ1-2,TGTGCCAGCAGCGACCAGGGGGCCTATGGCTACACCTTC,CASSDQGAYGYTF
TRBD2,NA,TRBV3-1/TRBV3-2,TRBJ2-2,TGTGCCAGCAGACACCACGGAGCGGGAGACACCGGGGAGCTGTTTTTT,CASRHHGAGDTGELFF
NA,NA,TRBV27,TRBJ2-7,TGTGCCAGCAGTCCCGTGGGGGGCTACGAGCAGTACTTC,CASSPVGGYEQYF
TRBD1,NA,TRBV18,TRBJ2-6,TGTGCCAGCTCACCACCGGGACAGGGGGCTGGGGCCAACGTCCTGACTTTC,CASSPPGQGAGANVLTF
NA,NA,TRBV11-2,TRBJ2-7,TGTGCCAGCCAGCTGGGGAGCGGAGGTTCCTACGAGCAGTACTTC,CASQLGSGGSYEQYF
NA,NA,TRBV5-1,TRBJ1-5,TGCGCCAGCAGCTTGGAAGGGGCAAGTAATCAGCCCCAGCATTTT,CASSLEGASNQPQHF
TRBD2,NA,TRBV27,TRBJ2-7,TGTGCCAGCAGTACTTCCCTTAGACTAGCGGGAAATCGCGAGCAGTACTTC,CASSTSLRLAGNREQYF
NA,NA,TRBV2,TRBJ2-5,TGTGCCAGCAGTCTGACAGAACAAGAGACCCAGTACTTC,CASSLTEQETQYF
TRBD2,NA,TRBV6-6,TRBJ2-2,TGTGCCAGCATTAGACTAGCGGGGACCGGGGAGCTGTTTTTT,CASIRLAGTGELFF
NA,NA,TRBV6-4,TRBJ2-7,TGTGCCAGCAGTGTGGACAGCGAAAGCGAGCAGTACTTC,CASSVDSESEQYF
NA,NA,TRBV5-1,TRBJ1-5,TGCGCCAGCAGCTCCGGGAACAAAGATCAGCCCCAGCATTTT,CASSSGNKDQPQHF
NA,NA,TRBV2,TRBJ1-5,TGTGCCAGCAGTGAAAGACAGTCAAATCAGCCCCAGCATTTT,CASSERQSNQPQHF
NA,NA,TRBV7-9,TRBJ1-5,TGTGCCAGCAGCTCAGGGGCAGAGAATCAGCCCCAGCATTTT,CASSSGAENQPQHF
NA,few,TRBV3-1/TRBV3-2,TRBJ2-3,TGTGCCAGCAGCCAGTCCGCCGGGTTCACAGATACGCAGTATTTT,CASSQSAGFTDTQYF
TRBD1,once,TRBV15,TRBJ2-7,TGTGCCACCAGCAGAGGGACAGGGCTCTCCTACGAGCAGTACTTC,CATSRGTGLSYEQYF
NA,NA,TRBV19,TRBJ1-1,TGTGCCAGTAGCGATGGGGGGATGAACACTGAAGCTTTCTTT,CASSDGGMNTEAFF
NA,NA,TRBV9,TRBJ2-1,TGTGCCAGCAGCGTAGCCACTAGAGCGAGCTCCTACAATGAGCAGTTCTTC,CASSVATRASSYNEQFF
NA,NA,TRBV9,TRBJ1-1,TGTGCCAGCAGCCTCGACGGGAGATTGAACACTGAAGCTTTCTTT,CASSLDGRLNTEAFF
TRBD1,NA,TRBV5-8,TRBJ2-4,TGTGCCAGCAGCTTGGGGGACAGGGGTGACATTCAGTACTTC,CASSLGDRGDIQYF
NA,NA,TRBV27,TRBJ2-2,TGTGCCAGCAGTCCGCGGGACCCGAGGACCGGGGAGCTGTTTTTT,CASSPRDPRTGELFF
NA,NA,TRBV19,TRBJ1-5,TGTGCCAGTAGTATAGCGGGTGGGGGGTATCAGCCCCAGCATTTT,CASSIAGGGYQPQHF
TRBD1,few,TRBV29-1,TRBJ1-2,TGCAGCGTTGAAGAAGGGACAGGGGGCGGTCGTGGCTACACCTTC,CSVEEGTGGGRGYTF
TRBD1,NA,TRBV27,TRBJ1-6,TGTGCCAGCAAGGTGGGACAGGGGAATTCACCCCTCCACTTT,CASKVGQGNSPLHF
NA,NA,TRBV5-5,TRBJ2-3,TGTGCCAGCTCCTTGGGCCAGGGGATCACAGATACGCAGTATTTT,CASSLGQGITDTQYF
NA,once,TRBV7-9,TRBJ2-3,TGTGCCAGCAGCTCCCGTCGGGGGTCAGATACGCAGTATTTT,CASSSRRGSDTQYF
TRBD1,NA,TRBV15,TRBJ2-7,TGTGCCACCAGCACCCGGACAGGGTGGGACGAGCAGTACTTC,CATSTRTGWDEQYF
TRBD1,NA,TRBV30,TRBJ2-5,TGTGCCTGGGCCTACCAGGGACAGCAGCAAGAGACCCAGTACTTC,CAWAYQGQQQETQYF
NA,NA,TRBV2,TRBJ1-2,TGTGCCAGCAGTGAAGCGAGGAGCTATGGCTACACCTTC,CASSEARSYGYTF
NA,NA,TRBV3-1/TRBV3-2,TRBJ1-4,TGTGCCAGCAGCCAAGGATCATGGGGAGTCGAAAAACTGTTTTTT,CASSQGSWGVEKLFF
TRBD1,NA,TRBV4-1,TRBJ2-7,TGCGCCAGCAGCCCCCTCCAGGGACAGGGACACGAGCAGTACTTC,CASSPLQGQGHEQYF
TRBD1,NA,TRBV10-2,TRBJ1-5,TGCGCCAGCAGAGACTCAGGGGGGAATCAGCCCCAGCATTTT,CASRDSGGNQPQHF
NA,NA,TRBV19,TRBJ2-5,TGTGCCAGTAGTAGGGACACCCAAGAGACCCAGTACTTC,CASSRDTQETQYF
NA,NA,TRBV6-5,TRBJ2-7,TGTGCCAGCACCCGTAGCCGGTCTACCTCCTACGAGCAGTACTTC,CASTRSRSTSYEQYF
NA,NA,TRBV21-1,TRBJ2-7,TGTGCCAGCAGCAAAGATCAGGGTTACGAGCAGTACTTC,CASSKDQGYEQYF
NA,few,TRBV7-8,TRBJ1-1,TGTGCCAGCAGCTTAGGGCACAGGGTTTCGACGAACACTGAAGCTTTCTTT,CASSLGHRVSTNTEAFF